Detailed here is one T cell receptor beta chain. Its antigen is unknown. This specimen belongs to a study of post-analysis software for immune sequencing data. Sequencing libraries made from TCR beta cDNA carried unique molecular identifiers. Around 500,000 cDNA molecules were obtained from approximately 1 to 10 million T cells. From the PCR reads, TCRdb called clonotypes with MiXCR, one entry per CDR3 protein. The sample includes about 620,000 distinct CDR3 sequences, about 40% of them seen just once. V was pared by 2 bases and J by 1 base, with 4 bases of the junction left unmatched. Germline V gene sequence: CDR1 MNHEY, CDR2 SVGAGI. There are 15 residues in the CDR3. Findings of the study overall: When patients were compared with controls, a handful of TRBV segments were more frequent, TRBV5-6, TRBV5-1 and TRBV20-1 among them. Patients with multiple sclerosis recorded significantly lower normalized Chao1 diversity than controls, the study found.

The clonotype was recovered from a girl aged 10-17 years with multiple sclerosis. The sequencing input was blood. This chain connects TRBV6-5 to TRBJ1-1; 7 positions agree with TRBD1. The CDR3 is CASSYPAGGNTEAFF. CDR3 DNA sequence: TGTGCCAGCAGTTACCCCGCAGGGGGGAACACTGAAGCTTTCTTT.